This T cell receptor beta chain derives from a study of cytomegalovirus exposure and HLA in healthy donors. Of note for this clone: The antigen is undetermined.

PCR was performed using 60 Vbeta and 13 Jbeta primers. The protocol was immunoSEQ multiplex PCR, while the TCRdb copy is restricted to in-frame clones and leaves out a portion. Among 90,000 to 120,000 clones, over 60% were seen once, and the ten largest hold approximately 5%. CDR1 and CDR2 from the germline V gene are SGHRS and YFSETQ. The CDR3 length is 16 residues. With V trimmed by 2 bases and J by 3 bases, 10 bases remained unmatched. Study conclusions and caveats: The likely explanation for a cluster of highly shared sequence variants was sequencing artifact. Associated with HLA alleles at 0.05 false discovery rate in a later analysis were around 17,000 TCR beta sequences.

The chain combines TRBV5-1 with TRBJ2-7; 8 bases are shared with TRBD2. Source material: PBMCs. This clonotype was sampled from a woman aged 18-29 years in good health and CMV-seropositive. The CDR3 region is CASSLDGSAGGYEQYF. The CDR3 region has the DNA TGCGCCAGCAGCTTAGACGGTTCGGCGGGAGGCTACGAGCAGTACTTC.